This T cell receptor (beta chain) was sequenced in a study of regulatory T cells in long-lasting Graves disease. CDR3-region Arm-PCR and iRepertoire HTBI primers produced the TCR beta libraries. One entry per CDR3 protein results from TCRdb running MiXCR on the multiplex PCR reads. Of 620,000 or so distinct CDR3 sequences in the sample, approximately 15% were seen once. CDR1 is MDHEN and CDR2 is SYDVKM in the germline V gene. The J segment lost 15 bases and the V segment lost 7 bases, leaving 22 bases of the junction unmatched. The CDR3 runs 15 residues. The time point denotes: newly diagnosed GD, antithyroid drugs for less than 3 months. PBMC RNA was the source of the TCR library. This clonotype was seen a handful of times. The same sample was also studied in work on T cells in Graves' hyperthyroidism and ophthalmopathy.

Sequencing was performed on peripheral blood mononuclear cells (PBMCs), taken at new diagnosis, from a patient treated with antithyroid drugs. This TCR was recovered from a woman aged 25 to 45 with Graves disease. The gene calls are TRBV28 and TRBJ2-3; 7 nucleotides align to TRBD2. The CDR3 region is CASIRSGAGRLGIYF. The DNA of the CDR3 is TGTGCCAGCATCCGGTCTGGAGCGGGAAGGCTCGGGATATATTTT.